The next 27 T cell receptor beta chains were all read from a single sample in a study of T cells in Graves' hyperthyroidism and ophthalmopathy. The TCR beta CDR3 regions underwent amplification using RNA transcripts as the source. The HTBI primer set was used in a first-round RT-PCR of the TCR CDR3. TCRdb recomputed calls from the multiplex PCR reads with MiXCR, one row per CDR3 protein. The table shows 550,000 to 650,000 distinct CDR3 sequences, with 14% occurring only once. Specimen: blood. The receptors were gathered from a woman in her thirties or forties with Graves' hyperthyroidism.

The chain couples TRBV19 to TRBJ2-4, with TRBD2 as a possible D gene (5 bases). CDR1 LNHDA and CDR2 SQIVND come from the germline V gene (reference sequence). Trimming stripped 3 bases from V and 8 bases from J, with 11 bases between. This CDR3 has 13 residues. CDR3 bases: TGTGCCAGTAGTATCAGAGGGTCTGACATTCAGTACTTC. It translates to CASSIRGSDIQYF.

This clonotype has ten or more counts. V is TRBV11-3 and J is TRBJ2-1; 13 positions match TRBD2. Germline loops: CDR1 SGHNT, CDR2 YENEEA. Trimming cost V 5 bases and J 6 bases; bases outside gene matches: 10. This CDR3 comprises 17 residues. The DNA of the CDR3 is TGTGCCAGCAGCCCCGGGACTAGCGGGGCCATTCGCAATGAGCAGTTCTTC. Its protein is CASSPGTSGAIRNEQFF.

The rearrangement uses TRBV7-9 and TRBJ1-1; D not certain. The CDR3 is 14 residues long. V gave up 3 bases and J gave up 5 bases, with 13 bases separating them. Germline CDR1 reads SEHNR; CDR2 reads FQNEAQ (reference sequence). Written as DNA, the CDR3 is TGTGCCAGCAGCTTGTCGGGCATTGGGACTGAAGCTTTCTTT. Translation gives CASSLSGIGTEAFF.

The chain employs TRBV20-1 and TRBJ1-6; D gene uncertain. CDR1 is DFQATT and CDR2 is SNEGSKA in the germline V gene (reference sequence). The CDR3 length is 14 residues. The V gene lost 6 bases and the J gene lost 3 bases, with 12 bases spanning the gap. As DNA, the CDR3 is TGCAGTGCCACAATTAATTACTATAATTCACCCCTCCACTTT. Protein product: CSATINYYNSPLHF.

This clonotype was observed at least ten times. CDR3 bases: TGCAGTGCTAATACAGGGAGGAGCGGCTACGAGCAGTACTTC. Its translation: CSANTGRSGYEQYF. The chain recombines TRBV20-1 with TRBJ2-7; either TRBD1 or TRBD2 may fit D (6 bases each). CDR1 is DFQATT and CDR2 is SNEGSKA in the germline V gene (reference sequence). This CDR3 has 14 amino acids. Trimming removed 4 bases at V and 3 bases at J, with 16 bases between.

This clonotype was counted a few times. The rearrangement joins TRBV29-1 to TRBJ1-1, with a weak D call TRBD1 (6 bases). Deletions cut 3 bases from V and 6 bases from J, with 11 bases between. CDR1 and CDR2 from the germline V gene are SQVTM and ANQGSEA. The CDR3 totals 12 residues. CDR3 in DNA: TGCAGCGTTGAGGTGGGGGGCCCTGAAGCTTTCTTT. It translates to CSVEVGGPEAFF. Together with reference TRBV29-1 and TRBJ1-1, the CDR3 gives the full variable domain: SAVISQKPSRDICQRGTSLTIQCQVDSQVTMMFWYRQQPGQSLTLIATANQGSEATYESGFVIDKFPISRPNLTFSTLTVSNMSPEDSSIYLCSVEVGGPEAFFGQGTRLTVV.

This clonotype was picked up many times. V and J are TRBV28 and TRBJ2-5, with TRBD2 identical over 10 bases. The CDR3 loop spans 15 amino acids. Germline V gene lookup returns CDR1 MDHEN and CDR2 SYDVKM. Trimming cost V 3 bases and J 4 bases; bases outside gene matches: 5. CDR3 nucleotide sequence: TGTGCCAGCAGTTTCGGGCTAGCGGGAGCAGAGACCCAGTACTTC. This sequence encodes CASSFGLAGAETQYF.

This clonotype appeared many times. This chain uses TRBV15 with TRBJ2-3; D call uncertain. Looked up from germline, CDR1 is LNHNV and CDR2 is YYDKDF (reference sequence). V was trimmed by 0 bases and J by 4 bases, leaving 23 bases between them. This CDR3 spans 19 amino acids. CDR3 in amino acids: CATSRDLLGTTREADTQYF. CDR3 bases: TGTGCCACCAGCAGAGATTTGTTGGGCACGACCCGAGAGGCAGATACGCAGTATTTT.

The chain carries TRBV6-1 and TRBJ2-2; no clear D. This CDR3 has 12 residues. V dropped 7 bases and J dropped 4 bases, with 7 bases sitting between them. The germline V gene has CDR1 MNHNS and CDR2 SASEGT. DNA of the CDR3: TGTGCCAGCAAGGCGTCCACCGGGGAGCTGTTTTTT. This translates into CASKASTGELFF.

This clonotype was picked up many times. The chain links TRBV30 to TRBJ2-1, with 11 nucleotides matching TRBD2. Germline V CDR1 and CDR2: GTSNPN, SVGIG (reference sequence). This CDR3 is built from 15 residues. V was pared by 3 bases and J by 2 bases, with 3 bases of the junction left unmatched. The CDR3 reads CAWSIAGGPYNEQFF. As DNA, the CDR3 is TGTGCCTGGAGCATAGCGGGAGGGCCCTACAATGAGCAGTTCTTC.

This clonotype was observed many times. The chain has TRBV27 and TRBJ1-5; D is undetermined. The germline gives CDR1 MNHEY, CDR2 SMNVEV (reference sequence). V lost 2 bases, J lost 2 bases, and 7 bases lay in between. This CDR3 comprises 14 residues. The CDR3 region is CASSLHQGNQPQHF. In DNA form, the CDR3 reads TGTGCCAGCAGTTTACATCAGGGCAATCAGCCCCAGCATTTT.

The V call is TRBV6-2 or TRBV6-3, the J call TRBJ2-2, with D perhaps matching TRBD1 (6 bases). Germline-derived CDR1 and CDR2 are MNHEY and SVGEGT. The CDR3 loop spans 13 amino acids. Between the trimmed V and J ends, which lost 8 bases and 4 bases, there was a span of 11 bases. The CDR3 coding sequence is TGTGCCAGCTACCAGGGGTCCACCGGGGAGCTGTTTTTT. Protein sequence: CASYQGSTGELFF.

This clonotype was seen repeatedly, ten times or more. This chain links TRBV11-2 with TRBJ2-3, with 9 bases identical to TRBD1. Germline V gives CDR1 SGHAT, CDR2 FQNNGV. This CDR3 is built from 15 residues. V lost 1 base and J lost 7; bases outside the gene matches: 6. CDR3 protein: CASSLADRGHYTQYF. For the CDR3, the DNA is TGTGCCAGCAGCTTAGCGGACAGGGGACATTATACGCAGTATTTT.

This clonotype was detected many times. V gene TRBV15 combines with J gene TRBJ2-7, with 13 bases that match TRBD2. This CDR3 has 15 residues. CDR1 LNHNV and CDR2 YYDKDF come from the germline V gene (reference sequence). The ends lost 5 bases at V and 7 bases at J; junction bases unmatched: 8. CDR3 amino acids: CATSDELAGGNEQYF. As DNA, the CDR3 is TGTGCCACCAGCGATGAACTAGCGGGAGGGAATGAGCAGTACTTC.

The chain employs TRBV28 and TRBJ2-5; D might be TRBD2 (5 bases). The V gene lost 5 bases and the J gene lost 4 bases, with 11 bases spanning the gap. This CDR3 region has 13 residues. Germline V gene lookup returns CDR1 MDHEN and CDR2 SYDVKM. The CDR3 protein is CASSLSAGETQYF. CDR3 in DNA: TGTGCCAGCAGTCTAAGCGCGGGAGAGACCCAGTACTTC.

The V gene is TRBV19, the J gene TRBJ2-3; no firm D call. Deletions cut 6 bases from V and 4 bases from J, with 14 bases between. The CDR3 is made up of 14 amino acids. Per germline, CDR1 LNHDA and CDR2 SQIVND (reference sequence). The chain's CDR3 is CASSPTTGPDTQYF. In nucleotides, the CDR3 is TGTGCCAGTAGCCCGACGACCGGGCCAGATACGCAGTATTTT.

This clonotype occurred many times. This sequence joins TRBV5-1 and TRBJ2-7; TRBD2 aligns across 11 bases. Germline-derived CDR1 and CDR2 are SGHRS and YFSETQ. This CDR3 has 18 residues. Unmatched junction bases numbered 16, after V lost 2 bases and J lost 6 bases. As DNA, the CDR3 is TGCGCCAGCAGCTTTACGAAAACCTTTAGCGGGAGGGCCGGCGAGCAGTACTTC. It codes for CASSFTKTFSGRAGEQYF.

This clonotype was counted many times. The chain recombines TRBV30 with TRBJ2-7; 12 nucleotides match TRBD1. CDR3 length: 15 residues. The V and J ends lost 3 bases and 6 bases, in that order; junction bases with no gene match: 9. CDR1 and CDR2 from the germline V gene are GTSNPN and SVGIG (reference sequence). CDR3 coding DNA: TGTGCCTGGAGGCAACCGGGACAGGGGGCGCGCGAGCAGTACTTC. Translated, it gives CAWRQPGQGAREQYF.

Here the CDR3 reads CASSIGALGAKNIQYF. The CDR3 coding sequence is TGTGCCAGTAGTATCGGGGCACTTGGAGCCAAAAACATTCAGTACTTC. The chain uses TRBV19 and TRBJ2-4, with D perhaps assigned TRBD1 or TRBD2 (5 bases each). V lost 3 bases and J 0 bases, leaving 12 bases between the germline ends. The germline V gene encodes CDR1 LNHDA and CDR2 SQIVND (reference sequence). The CDR3 length is 16 residues. The full variable domain, its missing parts supplied by reference TRBV19 and TRBJ2-4, is DGGITQSPKYLFRKEGQNVTLSCEQNLNHDAMYWYRQDPGQGLRLIYYSQIVNDFQKGDIAEGYSVSREKKESFPLTVTSAQKNPTAFYLCASSIGALGAKNIQYFGAGTRLSVL.

This clonotype was observed at least ten times. The chain joins TRBV3-1 to TRBJ2-7; perhaps TRBD2 as D (5 bases). Germline loops: CDR1 LGHDT, CDR2 YNNKEL (reference sequence). This CDR3 is 16 amino acids long. V lost 1 base to trimming and J lost 3 bases, with 16 bases between them. CDR3 residues: CASSQGRPGPYYEQYF. As DNA, the CDR3 is TGTGCCAGCAGCCAAGGGAGGCCCGGTCCTTACTACGAGCAGTACTTC.

This clonotype was observed many times. This chain uses TRBV5-1 with TRBJ2-7, with 12 positions matching TRBD2. The CDR3 totals 16 residues. The V gene's germline CDR1 is SGHRS and CDR2 YFSETQ. V shed 1 base and J 1 base; nucleotides not matched to a gene: 3. DNA for the CDR3: TGCGCCAGCAGCTTGAGGACTAGCGGGACTTCCTACGAGCAGTACTTC. Translation: CASSLRTSGTSYEQYF.

Comments on this clonotype: This may be a read error: a much more frequent sequence differs by one nucleotide. This sequence joins TRBV20-1 and TRBJ2-7; the D gene is possibly TRBD2 (5 bases). Germline V CDR1 and CDR2: DFQATT, SNEGSKA (reference sequence). There are 14 residues in the CDR3. The CDR3 protein is CSAIILAADYKQYF. DNA of the CDR3: TGCAGTGCTATCATTTTAGCAGCCGACTACAAGCAGTACTTC.

The table lists this clonotype with many counts. The rearrangement uses TRBV6-1 and TRBJ2-7; 9 bases line up with TRBD2. With 3 bases clipped from V and 1 base from J, the junction kept 4 bases outside the gene matches. In germline, CDR1 is MNHNS, CDR2 SASEGT. The CDR3 is 15 residues long. The CDR3 DNA follows: TGTGCCAGCAGTGATAGGGCGGGAGGGTCCTACGAGCAGTACTTC. It encodes CASSDRAGGSYEQYF.

V and J are TRBV19 and TRBJ1-2; D ambiguous. Trimming shortened V by 5 bases and J by 9 bases, and 10 bases separated the two germline ends. CDR1 and CDR2 (germline): LNHDA, SQIVND (reference sequence). This CDR3 is built from 11 residues. The CDR3 reads CASSSRRSYTF. In DNA form, the CDR3 reads TGTGCCAGTAGTTCCAGGAGGAGCTACACCTTC.

The chain recombines TRBV29-1 with TRBJ2-1; D is unresolved. V shed 1 base and J shed 7 bases, with 8 bases lying between them. The germline V gene has CDR1 SQVTM and CDR2 ANQGSEA. This CDR3 spans 12 amino acids. DNA for the CDR3: TGCAGCGTTGAAGGTCTAGGAAATGAGCAGTTCTTC. Translated: CSVEGLGNEQFF.

Concerning this clonotype itself: A much larger clone lies a single base off, so this may be a read error. Given the absence of the conserved phenylalanine or tryptophan at the CDR3 end, a read error is likely. The chain recombines TRBV5-1 with TRBJ1-1; no clear D gene. The CDR3 is 16 amino acids. Looked up from germline, CDR1 is SGHRS and CDR2 is YFSETQ. The germline V and J ends were trimmed by 4 bases and 1 base, with 17 bases remaining between them. CDR3 in amino acids: CASSPQLRGSNTEAFL. The CDR3 DNA reads TGCGCCAGCAGCCCCCAGTTGCGCGGATCGAACACTGAAGCTTTCCTT.

This clonotype was observed many times. The chain joins TRBV3-1 to TRBJ2-1; TRBD1 aligns across 8 bases. The trim removed 4 bases at V and 6 bases at J, leaving 8 bases unmatched. CDR1 and CDR2 (germline): LGHDT, YNNKEL (reference sequence). This CDR3 is built from 15 residues. The CDR3 region is CASSLTGQVINEQFF. The DNA of the CDR3 is TGTGCCAGCAGCCTTACGGGACAGGTGATCAATGAGCAGTTCTTC.